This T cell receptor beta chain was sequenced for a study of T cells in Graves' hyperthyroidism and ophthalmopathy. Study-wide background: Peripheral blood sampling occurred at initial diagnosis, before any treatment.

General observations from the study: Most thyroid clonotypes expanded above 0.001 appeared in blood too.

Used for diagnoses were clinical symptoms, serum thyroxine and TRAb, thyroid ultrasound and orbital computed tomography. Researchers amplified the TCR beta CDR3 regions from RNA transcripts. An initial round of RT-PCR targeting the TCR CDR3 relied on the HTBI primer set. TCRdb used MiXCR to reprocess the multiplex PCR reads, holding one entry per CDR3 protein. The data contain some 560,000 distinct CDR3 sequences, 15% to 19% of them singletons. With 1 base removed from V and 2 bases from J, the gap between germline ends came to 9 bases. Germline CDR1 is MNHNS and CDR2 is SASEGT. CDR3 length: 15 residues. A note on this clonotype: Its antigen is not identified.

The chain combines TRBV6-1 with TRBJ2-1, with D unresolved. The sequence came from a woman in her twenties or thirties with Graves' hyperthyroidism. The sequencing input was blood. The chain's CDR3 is CASSEVRHTYNEQFF. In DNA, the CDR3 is TGTGCCAGCAGTGAAGTAAGACATACCTACAATGAGCAGTTCTTC.